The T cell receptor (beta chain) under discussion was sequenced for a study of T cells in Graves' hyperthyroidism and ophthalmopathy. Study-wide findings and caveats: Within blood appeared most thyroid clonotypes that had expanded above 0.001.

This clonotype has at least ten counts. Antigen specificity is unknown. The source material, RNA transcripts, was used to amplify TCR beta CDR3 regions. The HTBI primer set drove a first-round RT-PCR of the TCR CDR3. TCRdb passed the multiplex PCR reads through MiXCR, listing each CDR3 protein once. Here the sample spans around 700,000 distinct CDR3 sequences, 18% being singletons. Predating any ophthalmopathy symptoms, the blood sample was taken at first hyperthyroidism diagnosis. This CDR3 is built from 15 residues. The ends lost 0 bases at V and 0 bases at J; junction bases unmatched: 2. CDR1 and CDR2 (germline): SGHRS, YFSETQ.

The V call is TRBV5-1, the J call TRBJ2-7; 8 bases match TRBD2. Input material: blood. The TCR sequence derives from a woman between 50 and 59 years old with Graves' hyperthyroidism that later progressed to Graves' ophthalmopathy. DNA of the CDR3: TGCGCCAGCAGCTTGGTCAGCGGGGGCTCCTACGAGCAGTACTTC. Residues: CASSLVSGGSYEQYF.